This TCR beta chain is drawn from a study of CD8 T cells in Susac syndrome. This clonotype was detected only once. Trimming cost V 2 bases and J 6 bases; bases outside gene matches: 7. This CDR3 is built from 16 residues. When the RNA was reverse transcribed, random hexamers were used with an input of about 0.5 to 1 ug. TCRdb reprocessed the immunoSEQ multiplex PCR reads with MiXCR, giving one entry per CDR3 protein. The sample lists roughly 200,000 distinct CDR3 sequences, just under 95% occurring once. This sequence was found in a human donor with Susac syndrome. The source material was CD4+ T cells from PBMCs. The rearrangement links TRBV12-3 or TRBV12-4 to TRBJ1-2, with TRBD1 matching over 12 bases. As DNA, the CDR3 is TGTGCCAGCAGTTTACAACTGGGACAGGGGGCCGATGGCTACACCTTC. It codes for CASSLQLGQGADGYTF.